This TCR beta chain was captured in a study of cytomegalovirus exposure and HLA in healthy donors. Turning to the study itself: According to later analysis, the same platform produced the 120 validation and several hundred first-cohort repertoires. Study-level findings and limits: A later analysis found first-cohort TCR clusters tended to co-occur in the 90 to 150 validation repertoires.

The CDR3 is made up of 15 amino acids. Points on this clone: Its specificity is unknown.

TCRdb's table, derived via immunoSEQ multiplex PCR, lists solely in-frame clones and lacks some. The top ten clones hold roughly 5.8% of a sample with 150,000 to 200,000 clones, approximately 87% of them seen once. The sequence came from a woman in her 30s in good health and CMV-seronegative. This chain uses TRBV21-1 with TRBJ2-5; TRBD1, the D gene given by the table, was not confirmed from the DNA. TRBV21-1 is assigned pseudogene status. The sample taken for sequencing was PBMCs. The CDR3 loop reads CASSPRPQGCETQYF. CDR3 DNA: TGTGCCAGCAGCCCCCGCCCACAGGGCTGCGAGACCCAGTACTTC.